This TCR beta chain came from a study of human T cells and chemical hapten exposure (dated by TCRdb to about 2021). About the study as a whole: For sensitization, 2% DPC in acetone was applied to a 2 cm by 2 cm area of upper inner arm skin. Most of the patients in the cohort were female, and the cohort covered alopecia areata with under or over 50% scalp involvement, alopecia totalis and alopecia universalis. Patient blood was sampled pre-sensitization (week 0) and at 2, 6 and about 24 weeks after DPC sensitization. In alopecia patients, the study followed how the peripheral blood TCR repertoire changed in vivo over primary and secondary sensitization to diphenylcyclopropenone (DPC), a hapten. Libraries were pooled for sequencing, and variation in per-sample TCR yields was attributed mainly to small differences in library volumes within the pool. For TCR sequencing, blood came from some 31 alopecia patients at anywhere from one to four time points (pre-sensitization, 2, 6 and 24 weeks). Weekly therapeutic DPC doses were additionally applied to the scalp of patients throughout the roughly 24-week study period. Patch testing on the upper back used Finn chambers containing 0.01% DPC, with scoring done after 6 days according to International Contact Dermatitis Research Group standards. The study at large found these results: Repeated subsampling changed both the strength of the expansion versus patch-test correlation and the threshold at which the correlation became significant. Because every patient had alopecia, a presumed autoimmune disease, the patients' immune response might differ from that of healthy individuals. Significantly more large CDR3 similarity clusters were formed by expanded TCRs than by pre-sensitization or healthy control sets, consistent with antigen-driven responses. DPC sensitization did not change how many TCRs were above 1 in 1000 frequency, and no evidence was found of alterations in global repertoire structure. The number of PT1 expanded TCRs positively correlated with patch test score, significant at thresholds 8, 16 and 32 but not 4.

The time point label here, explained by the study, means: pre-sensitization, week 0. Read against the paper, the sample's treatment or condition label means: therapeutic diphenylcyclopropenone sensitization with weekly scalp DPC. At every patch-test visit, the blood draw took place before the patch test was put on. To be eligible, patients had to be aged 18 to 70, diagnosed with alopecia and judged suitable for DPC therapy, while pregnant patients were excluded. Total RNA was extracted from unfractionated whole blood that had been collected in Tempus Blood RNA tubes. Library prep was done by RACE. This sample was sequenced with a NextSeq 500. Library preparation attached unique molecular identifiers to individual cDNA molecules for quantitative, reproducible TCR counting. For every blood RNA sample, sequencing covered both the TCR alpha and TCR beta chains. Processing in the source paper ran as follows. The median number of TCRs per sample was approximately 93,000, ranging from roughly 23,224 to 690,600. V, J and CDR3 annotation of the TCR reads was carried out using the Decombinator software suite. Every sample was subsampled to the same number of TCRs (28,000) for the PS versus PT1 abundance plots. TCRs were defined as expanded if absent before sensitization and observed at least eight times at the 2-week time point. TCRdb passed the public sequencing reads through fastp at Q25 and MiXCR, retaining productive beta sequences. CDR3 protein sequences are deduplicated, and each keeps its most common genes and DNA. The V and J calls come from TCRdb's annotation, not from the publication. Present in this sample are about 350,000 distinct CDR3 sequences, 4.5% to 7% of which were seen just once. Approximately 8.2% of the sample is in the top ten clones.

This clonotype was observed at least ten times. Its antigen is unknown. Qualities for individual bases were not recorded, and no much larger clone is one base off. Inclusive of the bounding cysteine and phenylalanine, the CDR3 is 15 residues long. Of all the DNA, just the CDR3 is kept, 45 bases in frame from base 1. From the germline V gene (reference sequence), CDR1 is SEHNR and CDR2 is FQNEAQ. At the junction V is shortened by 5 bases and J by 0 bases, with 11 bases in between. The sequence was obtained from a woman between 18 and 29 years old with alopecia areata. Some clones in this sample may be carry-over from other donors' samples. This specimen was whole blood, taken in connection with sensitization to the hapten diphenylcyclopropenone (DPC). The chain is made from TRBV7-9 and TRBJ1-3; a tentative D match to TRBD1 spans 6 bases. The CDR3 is CASSRDTFSGNTIYF. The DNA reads TGTGCCAGCAGCCGGGACACCTTCTCTGGAAACACCATATATTTT. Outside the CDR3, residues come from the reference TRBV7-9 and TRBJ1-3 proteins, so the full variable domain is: DTGVSQNPRHKITKRGQNVTFRCDPISEHNRLYWYRQTLGQGPEFLTYFQNEAQLEKSRLLSDRFSAERPKGSFSTLEIQRTEQGDSAMYLCASSRDTFSGNTIYFGEGSWLTVV.